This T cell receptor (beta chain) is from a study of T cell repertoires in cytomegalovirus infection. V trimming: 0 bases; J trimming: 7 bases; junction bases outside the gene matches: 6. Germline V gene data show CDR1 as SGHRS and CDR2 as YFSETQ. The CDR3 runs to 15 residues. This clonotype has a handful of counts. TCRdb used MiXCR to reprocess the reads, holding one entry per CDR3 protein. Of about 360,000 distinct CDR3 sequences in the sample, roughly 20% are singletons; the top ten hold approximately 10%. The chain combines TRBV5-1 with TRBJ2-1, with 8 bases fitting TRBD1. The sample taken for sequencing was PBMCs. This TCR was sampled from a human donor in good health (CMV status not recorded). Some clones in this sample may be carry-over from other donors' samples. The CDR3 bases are TGCGCCAGCAGCTTGGACAGGGGGTCTGGGAATGAGCAGTTCTTC. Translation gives CASSLDRGSGNEQFF.